The 8 T cell receptor beta chains below come from one sample, sequenced in a study of Ad26.COV2.S vaccination and SARS-CoV-2 variants. The treatment was: roughly 20 received Ad26.COV2.S at low or high dose, single or two shots; 5 received placebo; per-sample allocation not given. Vaccine and placebo recipients were sampled on day 63 after the first injection. Produced via immunoSEQ multiplex PCR; TCRdb's table is partial and in-frame only. This table holds around 300,000 clones, 88% found once. Sequences were derived from peripheral blood, sampled in a trial of Ad26.COV2.S vaccine versus placebo. These TCRs come from a person aged 18-65 years who received the Ad26.COV2.S COVID-19 vaccine or a placebo.

Concerning this clone itself: The identical CDR3 is also encoded by other nucleotide sequences in the sample. The rearrangement links TRBV3-1 (or the pseudogene TRBV3-2) to TRBJ2-1; D remains ambiguous. The CDR3 totals 11 residues. The germline gives CDR1 LGHDT, CDR2 YNNKEL (reference sequence). V lost 1 base, J lost 9 bases, and 4 bases lay in between. For the CDR3, the DNA is TGTGCCAGCAGCCAAGGGGGTGAGCAGTTCTTC. It is translated as CASSQGGEQFF.

V usage is TRBV7-8 and J usage is TRBJ2-2; tentatively, D is TRBD1 (10 bases). The ends were cut back, 1 base at V and 7 bases at J, with 22 bases in the middle. CDR1 is SGHVS, CDR2 FQNEAQ, per germline. The CDR3 is made up of 18 amino acids. The CDR3 protein is CASSLVAGGTGEYGELFF. DNA of the CDR3: TGTGCCAGCAGCTTAGTCGCGGGGGGGACAGGGGAGTACGGGGAGCTGTTTTTT.

This clone was detected only once. The chain is built from TRBV12-3 or TRBV12-4 and TRBJ2-7; D ambiguous. There are 12 residues in the CDR3. Trimming removed 3 bases from V and 3 bases from J, with 6 bases in between. The CDR3: CASSFSFYEQYF. The CDR3 nucleotides read TGTGCCAGCAGTTTTAGCTTCTACGAGCAGTACTTC.

The table lists this clone with a count of one. This chain joins TRBV5-1 and TRBJ1-1, with D perhaps TRBD1 (5 bases). V was shortened by 4 bases and J by 3 bases, with 10 bases between the two germline ends. Germline V lookup: CDR1 SGHRS, CDR2 YFSETQ. The CDR3 extends over 13 amino acids. The CDR3: CASSTGQDTEAFF. The CDR3 bases are TGCGCCAGCAGCACAGGACAAGACACTGAAGCTTTCTTT. The whole variable domain, remainder taken from reference TRBV5-1 and TRBJ1-1, is KAGVTQTPRYLIKTRGQQVTLSCSPISGHRSVSWYQQTPGQGLQFLFEYFSETQRNKGNFPGRFSGRQFSNSRSEMNVSTLELGDSALYLCASSTGQDTEAFFGQGTRLTVV.

The chain links TRBV19 to TRBJ1-1; 8 bases fit TRBD1. V lost 6 bases to trimming and J lost 1 base; unmatched junction nucleotides: 7. CDR3 length: 15 residues. CDR1 is LNHDA, CDR2 SQIVND, per germline (reference sequence). Here the CDR3 DNA reads TGTGCCAGTAGCCGGACAGGGCAGAGGAACACTGAAGCTTTCTTT. The encoded protein is CASSRTGQRNTEAFF.

In DNA form, the CDR3 reads TGTGCCAGCAGCCGGGGACAATCGAACACTGAAGCTTTCTTT. Residues: CASSRGQSNTEAFF. The chain uses TRBV7-9 and TRBJ1-1; D is possibly TRBD1 (6 bases). V was cut by 5 bases and J by 1 base, with 11 bases left in between. Germline assignment: CDR1 SEHNR and CDR2 FQNEAQ (reference sequence). The CDR3 totals 14 residues.

The chain carries TRBV7-6 and TRBJ2-3, with TRBD1 identical over 7 bases. The germline V gene has CDR1 SGHVS and CDR2 FNYEAQ. V shed 5 bases and J 2 bases; nucleotides not matched to a gene: 10. The CDR3 spans 16 residues. CDR3 loop: CASSPMRDRATDTQYF. The DNA of the CDR3 is TGTGCCAGCAGCCCGATGAGGGACAGAGCCACAGATACGCAGTATTTT.

This chain uses TRBV27 with TRBJ2-7, with 8 bases that match TRBD1. V shed 5 bases, J shed 3 bases, and the junction held 6 bases outside the gene matches. Germline-derived CDR1 and CDR2 are MNHEY and SMNVEV (reference sequence). CDR3 length: 14 residues. The CDR3 reads CASSMDRANYEQYF. CDR3 coding DNA: TGTGCCAGCAGTATGGACAGGGCCAACTACGAGCAGTACTTC.